The 6 T cell receptor beta chains below all came from one sample that was sequenced in a study of Tregs in tolerant kidney transplant recipients. TCRdb keeps only in-frame clones here, not all; method: immunoSEQ multiplex PCR. The sample has 240,000 or so clones, roughly 84% seen once. The sequencing input was CD4+ T cells from blood. These receptors all stem from a human donor in good health.

This sequence joins TRBV7-9 and TRBJ2-7, with D perhaps TRBD1 (5 bases). CDR1 and CDR2 from the germline V gene are SEHNR and FQNEAQ (reference sequence). Trimming left V 0 bases short and J 8 bases short, with 8 bases between. This CDR3 spans 12 amino acids. The CDR3 loop is CASSLADRQQYF. The CDR3 coding sequence is TGTGCCAGCAGCTTAGCTGACAGACAGCAGTACTTC.

The rearrangement joins TRBV5-5 to TRBJ2-3, with D maybe TRBD2 (6 bases). V lost 6 bases to trimming and J lost 3 bases, with 20 bases between them. The CDR3 length is 16 residues. Germline V CDR1 and CDR2: SGHKS, YYEKEE (reference sequence). The CDR3 bases are TGTGCCAGCACCTCTCAACCTCTAGGGACTACAGATACGCAGTATTTT. Translation gives CASTSQPLGTTDTQYF.

This clone was observed a handful of times. The chain employs TRBV6-5 and TRBJ2-7; 7 nucleotides align to TRBD1. Unmatched junction bases numbered 8, after V lost 0 bases and J lost 3 bases. The CDR3 consists of 16 residues. Looked up from germline, CDR1 is MNHEY and CDR2 is SVGAGI. The CDR3 spells CASSYSRGQGVYEQYF. For the CDR3, the DNA is TGTGCCAGCAGTTACTCGAGAGGCCAGGGGGTCTACGAGCAGTACTTC.

This clone was counted between two and nine times. The chain uses TRBV9 and TRBJ2-1; TRBD2 matches 10 bases. The CDR3 runs 16 residues. V trimming: 0 bases; J trimming: 7 bases; junction bases outside the gene matches: 7. Germline CDR1 SGDLS, CDR2 YYNGEE. The CDR3 nucleotides are TGTGCCAGCAGCGTAGTTAATAGCGGGGGGCGGAATGAGCAGTTCTTC. Translated, it gives CASSVVNSGGRNEQFF.

This chain joins TRBV20-1 and TRBJ1-5; the D is unclear. The germline CDR1 and CDR2 sequences are DFQATT and SNEGSKA (reference sequence). V lost 1 base, J lost 6 bases, and 4 bases lay in between. The CDR3 has 11 amino acids. This chain's CDR3 is CSARGSQPQHF. CDR3 coding DNA: TGCAGTGCTAGAGGGAGTCAGCCCCAGCATTTT.

This clone has more than one count but fewer than ten. This chain connects TRBV19 to TRBJ2-7; D call uncertain. V was cut by 4 bases and J by 0 bases, with 13 bases left in between. The CDR3 totals 15 residues. Germline CDR1 LNHDA, CDR2 SQIVND (reference sequence). CDR3 amino acids: CASSTRDKPSYEQYF. The CDR3 DNA reads as TGTGCCAGTAGTACCCGAGACAAGCCCTCCTACGAGCAGTACTTC.